The clone carrying this T cell receptor (beta chain) was counted at least ten times. What it binds is unknown. Time point indicated: sample taken at primary tumor resection. The donor group consisted of under 90 patients who had untreated, early-stage non-small cell lung cancer. Without sorting, whole RNA was sequenced from tumor, nontumor lung or frozen PBMC. Individual TCR cDNA molecules each bore their own unique molecular identifier. TCRdb processed the 5' RACE reads anew with MiXCR; each CDR3 protein has one entry. The sample has approximately 2,000 distinct CDR3 sequences; just over 8% are singletons. The data were obtained in a study of spatial heterogeneity in lung cancer. Study background: Strongly correlated with TCR transcript counts in tumor regions was a T cell module score, which was a transcriptional module score calculated from matched bulk RNA-seq. Whole-study results and caveats: Intratumoral expanded alpha and beta TCR counts were found to track tumor mutation counts.

V was trimmed by 2 bases and J by 3 bases, leaving 10 bases between them. This CDR3 has 13 amino acids. Germline V gives CDR1 DFQATT, CDR2 SNEGSKA (reference sequence). This TCR came from a male donor with early-stage non-small cell lung cancer. This sequence joins TRBV20-1 and TRBJ2-5, with D maybe TRBD1 (6 bases). The material sequenced was lung tumor tissue, taken at surgery. The CDR3 DNA reads TGCAGTGCTAGAATACAGGGAGAAGAGACCCAGTACTTC. The encoded protein is CSARIQGEETQYF.